This is a list of T cell receptor beta chains from one sample in a study of neurological immune-mediated disorders. Via MiXCR, TCRdb re-called the 5' RACE reads, giving one row per CDR3 protein. The top ten clones hold 6.5% to 8% of a sample with about 52,000 distinct CDR3 sequences, about 3.8% of them seen once. Sequences were obtained from PBMCs. These TCRs come from a man in his sixties with multiple sclerosis. Each CDR3 is given with its conserved first and last residue. The order of the fields is V gene, D gene, J gene, clone size, CDR3 DNA, CDR3 protein. D genes are given only for firm matches. Part of the rows lack a size; the others show once, few, many or a class for expanded clones.

>TRBV5-1|.|TRBJ1-1|many
TGCGCCAGCAGCTTGATAAGGGGGACTGAAGCTTTCTTT
CASSLIRGTEAFF
>TRBV28|.|TRBJ2-5|few
TGTGCCAGCAGCATGACGGGGGACGCAGAGACCCAGTACTTC
CASSMTGDAETQYF
>TRBV5-4|TRBD2|TRBJ2-7|.
TGTGCCAGCAGCCACGCGGGAGGCCTGACCTACGAGCAGTACTTC
CASSHAGGLTYEQYF
>TRBV6-5|.|TRBJ1-1|few
TGTGCCAGCAGAAAGGGGGGGGACACTGAAGCTTTCTTT
CASRKGGDTEAFF
>TRBV29-1|.|TRBJ2-1|many
TGCAGCGTGCGGTCACGCGAGCAGTTCTTC
CSVRSREQFF
>TRBV29-1|.|TRBJ2-1|many
TGCAGCGTTAGACCCACATACAATGAGCAGTTCTTC
CSVRPTYNEQFF
>TRBV3-1|.|TRBJ1-5|many
TGTGCCAGCAGCCAAGATAGCAGTAGCAATCAGCCCCAGCATTTT
CASSQDSSSNQPQHF
>TRBV12-3/TRBV12-4|.|TRBJ2-1|few
TGTGCCAGCAGTTTAAATTCGTACAATGAGCAGTTCTTC
CASSLNSYNEQFF
>TRBV20-1|.|TRBJ2-2|many
TGCAGTTCGAGGTCGACTGCCCCGAGGAGCACCGGGGAGCTGTTTTTT
CSSRSTAPRSTGELFF
>TRBV5-1|.|TRBJ1-5|many
TGCGCCAGCAGCTTGGCAGGAAGTGGGAGCAATCAGCCCCAGCATTTT
CASSLAGSGSNQPQHF
>TRBV6-6|TRBD2|TRBJ2-7|many
TGTGCCAGCAGTCTAGCGGGGGTGGCGGGAGAGCAGTACTTC
CASSLAGVAGEQYF
>TRBV20-1|.|TRBJ2-6|many
TGCAGTGCTAGGGGTGGCAGGGCTGGGGCCAACGTCCTGACTTTC
CSARGGRAGANVLTF
>TRBV11-2|.|TRBJ2-3|many
TGTGCCAGCAGCTTAAATGTCTTCGGAGATACGCAGTATTTT
CASSLNVFGDTQYF
>TRBV5-1|TRBD2|TRBJ2-3|many
TGCGCCAGCAGCCAGCCTAGCGGTCCCAGCACAGATACGCAGTATTTT
CASSQPSGPSTDTQYF
>TRBV29-1|TRBD2|TRBJ2-1|many
TGCAGCGTTGAAGAAAGGAAGGCTGGACTAGCGGGAGGTCCCGCCCTCTTC
CSVEERKAGLAGGPALF
>TRBV27|.|TRBJ1-5|many
TGTGCCAGCAGTTTATCGCCAGGGTTCAATCAGCCCCAGCATTTT
CASSLSPGFNQPQHF
>TRBV20-1|TRBD1|TRBJ1-2|many
TGCAGTGCTAGAGCTAAGGGGGCGGTCGGCTACACCTTC
CSARAKGAVGYTF
>TRBV15|.|TRBJ2-3|few
TGTGCCACCAGCAGAGAAGTCACAGATACGCAGTATTTT
CATSREVTDTQYF
>TRBV7-6|.|TRBJ2-5|.
TGTGCCAGCAGCTTGAGGCGCCAAGAGACCCAGTACTTC
CASSLRRQETQYF
>TRBV6-5|.|TRBJ2-3|many
TGTGCCAGCAGTAGGGGTAGGACTTCTTTCACAGATACGCAGTATTTT
CASSRGRTSFTDTQYF
>TRBV20-1|.|TRBJ1-6|many
TGCAGTGCTCCGGATGAAACCGTTAGCTCCTATAATTCACCCCTCCACTTT
CSAPDETVSSYNSPLHF
>TRBV20-1|TRBD1|TRBJ2-7|many
TGCAGTGCTAGCGAGGGGGCGCGGGTCTACGAGCAGTACTTC
CSASEGARVYEQYF
>TRBV5-1|.|TRBJ2-7|many
TGCGCCAGCAGCTTGTTGGTGGGAACAGGGAGCGAGCAGTACTTC
CASSLLVGTGSEQYF
>TRBV6-1|.|TRBJ1-1|many
TGTGCCAGCACCCACGCCCAGAACACTGAAGCTTTCTTT
CASTHAQNTEAFF
>TRBV20-1|.|TRBJ1-1|many
TGCAGTGCTAGAGCGTCCGGCGGCTTGAACACTGAAGCTTTCTTT
CSARASGGLNTEAFF
>TRBV6-1|.|TRBJ2-7|many
TGTGCCAGCAGATCGATGACAGTCTCCTACGAGCAGTACTTC
CASRSMTVSYEQYF
>TRBV6-6|.|TRBJ2-3|few
TGTGCCAGCAGCCCAACAGGGGGGGGTACGCAGTATTTT
CASSPTGGGTQYF
>TRBV14|.|TRBJ2-2|many
TGTGCCAGCAGCCAAGAATGGGGGGTGTTCGGGACCGGGGAGCTGTTTTTT
CASSQEWGVFGTGELFF
>TRBV27|.|TRBJ1-1|many
TGTGCCAGCAGTTTAGTCCCAGGGGTCACTGAAGCTTTCTTT
CASSLVPGVTEAFF
>TRBV7-2|.|TRBJ2-5|many
TGTGCCAGCAGCTTGGAACCTGGGACCCAGTACTTC
CASSLEPGTQYF
>TRBV19|.|TRBJ2-7|many
TGTGCCAGTCGCGGGGGCCGGGACGAGCAGTACTTC
CASRGGRDEQYF
>TRBV27|.|TRBJ1-1|many
TGTGCCAGCAGTGGGGGGACGGCCAACACTGAAGCTTTCTTT
CASSGGTANTEAFF
>TRBV29-1|TRBD1|TRBJ2-2|many
TGCAGCGCCAGATACGGGACAGGGGGGACCGGGGAGCTGTTTTTT
CSARYGTGGTGELFF
>TRBV5-1|.|TRBJ2-5|few
TGCGCCAGCAGCCCACTTGGGGAGACCCAGTACTTC
CASSPLGETQYF
>TRBV5-1|TRBD1|TRBJ2-3|many
TGCGCCAGCAGCACTCCGGGACAGCTCACAGATACGCAGTATTTT
CASSTPGQLTDTQYF
>TRBV10-3|TRBD2|TRBJ2-1|many
TGTGCCATCAGTGGGACTAGCTCCTACAATGAGCAGTTCTTC
CAISGTSSYNEQFF
>TRBV20-1|TRBD2|TRBJ2-1|many
TGCAGTGCTAGTGAGCGGGACCATGAGCAGTTCTTC
CSASERDHEQFF
>TRBV20-1|TRBD1|TRBJ2-1|few
TGCAGTGCCTCGGACAGGGGGGCCTACAATGAGCAGTTCTTC
CSASDRGAYNEQFF
>TRBV12-3/TRBV12-4|.|TRBJ2-3|medium-sized
TGTGCCAGCGCATTGGGTTACACAGATACGCAGTATTTT
CASALGYTDTQYF
>TRBV3-1|TRBD1|TRBJ2-7|many
TGTGCCAGCACCTCTAGGGACAGGGGGCTCTACGAGCAGTACTTC
CASTSRDRGLYEQYF
>TRBV6-5|.|TRBJ2-6|many
TGTGCCAGCAGATATGACAGCTCTGGGGCCAACGTCCTGACTTTC
CASRYDSSGANVLTF
>TRBV5-1|.|TRBJ2-1|many
TGTGCCAGCAGCTTCAATAATGAGCAGTTCTTC
CASSFNNEQFF
>TRBV20-1|.|TRBJ2-7|few
TGCAGTGCGCCAGCTCTAGACGAGCAGTACTTC
CSAPALDEQYF
>TRBV7-2|TRBD1|TRBJ2-1|few
TGTGCCAGCAGCTTAGGACAGGGGGCGTATGAGCAGTTCTTC
CASSLGQGAYEQFF
>TRBV18|.|TRBJ1-1|many
TGTGCCAGCTCCCCTACAGGGATGGAAGCTTTCTTT
CASSPTGMEAFF
>TRBV20-1|TRBD2|TRBJ2-4|many
TGCGGGGGGGGACTACAAACGGCCCGGGCCAAAAACATTCAGTACTTC
CGGGLQTARAKNIQYF
>TRBV4-1|.|TRBJ2-1|many
TGCGCCAGCAGCCAAGCCCCCGGGGCCCGGGGGATCTACAATGAGCAGTTCTTC
CASSQAPGARGIYNEQFF
>TRBV7-2|.|TRBJ2-3|many
TGTGCCAGCAGCTTGGGGGCCGCAGATACGCAGTATTTT
CASSLGAADTQYF
>TRBV5-1|.|TRBJ1-1|many
TGCGCCAGCAGCCTGTTGGGGGTTGACTTGAACACTGAAGCTTTCTTT
CASSLLGVDLNTEAFF
>TRBV7-9|TRBD1|TRBJ1-1|many
TGTGCCAGCAGCCCCCTAATCAGGGGGACTTTCTTT
CASSPLIRGTFF
>TRBV20-1|.|TRBJ2-3|few
TGCAGTGAGCTTACAGATACGCAGTATTTT
CSELTDTQYF
>TRBV20-1|TRBD2|TRBJ2-3|many
TGCAGTGCCAAAATAGCGGGGAGCACAGATACGCAGTATTTT
CSAKIAGSTDTQYF
>TRBV5-1|.|TRBJ2-5|many
TGCGCCAGCAGCCAGGAGGGGGGCGAGACCCAGTACTTC
CASSQEGGETQYF
>TRBV15|TRBD2|TRBJ2-1|many
TGTGCCACCAGCAGAGATGCCGGGAGGGGTTACAATGAGCAGTTCTTC
CATSRDAGRGYNEQFF
>TRBV3-1|.|TRBJ2-1|many
TGTGCCAGCAGCGCCAGCCTGACCTACAATGAGCAGTTCTTC
CASSASLTYNEQFF
>TRBV6-6|.|TRBJ2-3|many
TGTGCCAGCAGTTACCTCTCCGCGGGCACAGATACGCAGTATTTT
CASSYLSAGTDTQYF
>TRBV7-2|TRBD2|TRBJ2-5|many
TGTGCCAGCAGCAGAGGCCTCGGGGGGCAAGAGACCCAGTACTTC
CASSRGLGGQETQYF
>TRBV21-1|.|TRBJ2-4|.
TGTGCCAGCAGCAGCGGGTCTAAAGCCAAAAACATTCAGTACTTC
CASSSGSKAKNIQYF
>TRBV5-1|TRBD1|TRBJ1-1|many
TGCGCCAGCAGCCCACTGAACAGGGGTCGAGCGGGGAACACTGAAGCTTTCTTT
CASSPLNRGRAGNTEAFF
>TRBV5-1|.|TRBJ1-1|many
TGCGCCAGCAGAGGGGAACTAAACACTGAAGCTTTCTTT
CASRGELNTEAFF